Given below is one T cell receptor beta chain in context. The sample belongs to a study of blood T cell repertoires in COVID-19. On the study more broadly: The samples span acute and convalescent COVID-19 from the United States, Italy and Spain. From T cells, B-cell-depleted T cells, or PBMCs came the material, which was cDNA or gDNA.

In the original processing: Scientists estimated how many nucleated cells there were by amplifying reference gene primers. The method was immunoSEQ multiplex PCR; TCRdb's version includes in-frame clones alone and lacks a portion of them. For V, J and clone size, that table is used; D and trimming come from the DNA. The table has about 150,000 clones, 75% to 90% seen once. The CDR3 is made up of 13 amino acids. The junction had 4 bases not matched to a gene; V was cut back by 7 bases and J by 2 bases. Germline V gives CDR1 MNHEY, CDR2 SVGAGI. The sample consisted of peripheral blood. This clonotype was sampled from a human donor in a cohort sampled during active COVID-19. V and J are TRBV6-5 and TRBJ1-1; 7 bases map to TRBD1. CDR3 region: CASKGQLNTEAFF. DNA of the CDR3: TGTGCCAGCAAGGGACAGCTTAACACTGAAGCTTTCTTT.